The present T cell receptor (beta chain) was sequenced within a study of T cell changes during pregnancy in multiple sclerosis. Assay: immunoSEQ multiplex PCR; the TCRdb copy retains only in-frame clones and omits some. The data show about 20,000 clones, with 88% seen just once and roughly 20% held by the top ten. The TCR originated in a female donor in good health, enrolled as a control in a pregnancy study. The sample was CD8+ T cells from peripheral blood mononuclear cells, taken after pregnancy.

The CDR3 protein is CASSPRTGGNTIYF. The CDR3 DNA reads as TGTGCCAGCAGCCCCCGGACAGGGGGAAACACCATATATTTT. This chain joins TRBV11-2 and TRBJ1-3, with 8 nucleotides matching TRBD1. After removal of 5 bases from V and 4 bases from J, the junction contained 4 bases not matched to a gene. The CDR3 contains 14 residues. Germline CDR1 and CDR2: SGHAT and FQNNGV.